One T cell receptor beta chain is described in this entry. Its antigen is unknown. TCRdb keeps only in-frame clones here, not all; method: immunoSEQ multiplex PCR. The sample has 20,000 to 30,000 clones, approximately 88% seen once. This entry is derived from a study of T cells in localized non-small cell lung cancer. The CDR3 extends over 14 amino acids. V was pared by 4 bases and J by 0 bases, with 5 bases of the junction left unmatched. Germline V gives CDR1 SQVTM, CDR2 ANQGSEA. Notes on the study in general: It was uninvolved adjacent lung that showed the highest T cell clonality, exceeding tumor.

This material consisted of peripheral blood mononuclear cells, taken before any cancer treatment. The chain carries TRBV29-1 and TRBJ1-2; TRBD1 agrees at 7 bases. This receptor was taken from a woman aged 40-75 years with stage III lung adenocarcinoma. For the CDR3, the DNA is TGCAGCGTTGGGGCAGGGGGAGCTAACTATGGCTACACCTTC. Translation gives CSVGAGGANYGYTF. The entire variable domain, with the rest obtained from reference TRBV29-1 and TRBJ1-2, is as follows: SAVISQKPSRDICQRGTSLTIQCQVDSQVTMMFWYRQQPGQSLTLIATANQGSEATYESGFVIDKFPISRPNLTFSTLTVSNMSPEDSSIYLCSVGAGGANYGYTFGSGTRLTVV.